This record concerns one TCR beta chain sequence. What it recognizes is unknown. One entry per CDR3 protein results from TCRdb running MiXCR on the 5' RACE reads. The data hold approximately 500,000 distinct CDR3 sequences, with nearly 15% observed a single time. The data originate from a study of identical twins. This CDR3 has 14 residues. The junction had 5 bases not matched to a gene; V was cut back by 4 bases and J by 4 bases. Germline V lookup: CDR1 SNHLY, CDR2 FYNNEI. Study-level points and caveats: Because invariant MAIT and iNKT cells could be present, zero-insertion analyses could be partly confounded. Out-of-frame alpha sequences common to twins exhibited a surplus of low generation probability.

These data were also filed under a second study, of yellow fever vaccine responses in identical twins. That study reports: Reportedly, the response of twins' T cells to the vaccine seemed partly convergent, partly personalized.

Sequenced: CD4+ T cells sorted from blood. The source is a young woman in good health. The gene calls are TRBV2 and TRBJ2-3; 7 bases line up with TRBD1. The CDR3 loop reads CASSATGVADTQYF. The CDR3 DNA is TGTGCCAGCAGTGCTACAGGGGTGGCAGATACGCAGTATTTT.